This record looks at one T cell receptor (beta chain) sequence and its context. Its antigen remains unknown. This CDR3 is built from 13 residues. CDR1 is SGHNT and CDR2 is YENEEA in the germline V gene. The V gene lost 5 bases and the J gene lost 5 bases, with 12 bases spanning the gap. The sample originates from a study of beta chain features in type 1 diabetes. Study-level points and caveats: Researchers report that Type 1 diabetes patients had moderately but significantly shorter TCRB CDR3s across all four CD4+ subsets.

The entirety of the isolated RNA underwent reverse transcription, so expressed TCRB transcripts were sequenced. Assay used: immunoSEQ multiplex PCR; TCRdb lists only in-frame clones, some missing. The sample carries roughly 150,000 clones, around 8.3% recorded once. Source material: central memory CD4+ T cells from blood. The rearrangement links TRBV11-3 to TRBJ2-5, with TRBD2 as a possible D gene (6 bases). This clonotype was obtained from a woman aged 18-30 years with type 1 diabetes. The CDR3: CASSLGSEETQYF. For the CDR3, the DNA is TGTGCCAGCAGCCTCGGGAGCGAGGAGACCCAGTACTTC.